This T cell receptor (beta chain) was recorded in a study of cytomegalovirus exposure and HLA in healthy donors. As regards this clone: Its antigen is not known.

Broader study findings: For TCR beta chains, V- and J-gene trimming was later linked to a missense DCLRE1C variant. The study labeled under 200 TCR beta chains cytomegalovirus-associated. As a later analysis showed, several of the most significant clusters appeared to be linked to common viral pathogens.

As for the donors, each was a healthy bone marrow donor. Primers: 60 Vbeta forward and 13 Jbeta reverse. The method was immunoSEQ multiplex PCR; TCRdb's version includes in-frame clones alone and lacks a portion of them. The table lists over 80,000 clones, 65% to 80% of them singletons. The sequencing input was PBMCs. The sequence came from a woman in her seventies in good health and CMV-seropositive.

The CDR3 DNA follows: TGCGCCAGCAGCCAAGAAGCGAACTACCCGGTTGAAGAGACCCAGTACTTC. Translation gives CASSQEANYPVEETQYF. This chain uses TRBV4-3 with TRBJ2-5; D ambiguous. CDR3 length: 17 amino acids. Looked up from germline, CDR1 is LGHNA and CDR2 is YSLEER. Between the trimmed V and J ends, which lost 0 bases and 3 bases, there was a span of 17 bases.